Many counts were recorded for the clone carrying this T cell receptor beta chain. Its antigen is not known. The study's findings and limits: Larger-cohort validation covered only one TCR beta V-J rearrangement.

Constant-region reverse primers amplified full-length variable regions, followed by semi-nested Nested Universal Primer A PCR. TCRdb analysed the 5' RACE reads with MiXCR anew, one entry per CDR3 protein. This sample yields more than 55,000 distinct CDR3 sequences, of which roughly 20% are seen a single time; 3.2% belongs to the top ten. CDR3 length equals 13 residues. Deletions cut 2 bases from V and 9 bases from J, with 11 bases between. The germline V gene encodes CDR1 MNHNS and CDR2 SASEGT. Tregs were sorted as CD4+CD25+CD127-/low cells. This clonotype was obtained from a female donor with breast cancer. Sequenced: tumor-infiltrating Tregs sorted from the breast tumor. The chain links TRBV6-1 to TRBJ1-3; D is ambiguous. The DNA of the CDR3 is TGTGCCAGCAGTGAATTATCAGGAGTCACCATATATTTT. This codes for CASSELSGVTIYF.